Listed below are T cell receptor beta chains from one sample, sequenced in a study of T cell responses to AZD1222 COVID-19 vaccine. The data were produced by immunoSEQ multiplex PCR, yet TCRdb's version contains in-frame clones alone and is incomplete. The sample holds about 160,000 clones, roughly nine tenths seen once. The sample was peripheral blood, taken on day 0 of MenACWY control vaccination. All receptors come from an adult in good health. Both conserved end residues are part of each CDR3. D genes are given only for firm matches. Expanded clones are given a class, and other clones once, few, many or no size at all.

J: TRBJ1-5
size: .
D: .
V: TRBV7-3
DNA: TGTGCCAGCAGCCCCCAGGGAGGTCAGCCCCAGCATTTT
CDR3: CASSPQGGQPQHF

J: TRBJ1-2
size: .
D: .
V: TRBV5-4
DNA: TGTGCCAGCAGCTTCGGGGACGGCACTAACTATGGCTACACCTTC
CDR3: CASSFGDGTNYGYTF

J: TRBJ2-3
size: .
D: TRBD2
V: TRBV7-8
DNA: TGTGCCAGCAGCCTACGCGGGACTAGTCGTTTCGGAGATACGCAGTATTTT
CDR3: CASSLRGTSRFGDTQYF

J: TRBJ2-2
size: few
D: TRBD1
V: TRBV29-1
DNA: TGCAGCGCCCGGAGACAGGGCGACACCGGGGAGCTGTTTTTT
CDR3: CSARRQGDTGELFF

J: TRBJ2-2
size: few
D: TRBD2
V: TRBV28
DNA: TGTGCCAGCAGTGAAACTAGCGGGAGTGTAGACGCCGGGGAGCTGTTTTTT
CDR3: CASSETSGSVDAGELFF

J: TRBJ2-2
size: .
D: .
V: TRBV3-1/TRBV3-2
DNA: TGTGCCAGCAGCCAAGATGGGCCCCGGAGTACGAACACCGGGGAGCTGTTTTTT
CDR3: CASSQDGPRSTNTGELFF

J: TRBJ1-6
size: .
D: .
V: TRBV28
DNA: TGTGCCAGCAGTGCACCGTACGACAGAAATAATTCACCCCTCCACTTT
CDR3: CASSAPYDRNNSPLHF

J: TRBJ2-6
size: once
D: TRBD1
V: TRBV4-2
DNA: TGTGCCAGCAGTGACAGGGCTGGGGCCAACGTCCTGACTTTC
CDR3: CASSDRAGANVLTF

J: TRBJ1-1
size: .
D: .
V: TRBV2
DNA: TGTGAGAGCAGGGTATTGAACACTGAAGCTTTCTTT
CDR3: CESRVLNTEAFF

J: TRBJ1-1
size: .
D: .
V: TRBV10-3
DNA: TGTGCCATCGGGGGCAGGAAGACTGAAGCTTTCTTT
CDR3: CAIGGRKTEAFF

J: TRBJ1-4
size: once
D: .
V: TRBV14
DNA: TGTGCCAGCAGCCAAGTCACGCCGGCAGGCGATGAAAAACTGTTTTTT
CDR3: CASSQVTPAGDEKLFF

J: TRBJ1-2
size: .
D: .
V: TRBV6-1
DNA: TGTGCCAGCAGTGAAGCGATAGTGGGAGGCAGGCCCTATGGCTACACCTTC
CDR3: CASSEAIVGGRPYGYTF

J: TRBJ1-1
size: once
D: .
V: TRBV5-4
DNA: TGTGCCAGCAGCTTGGTCGGGGGTGAAGCTTTCTTT
CDR3: CASSLVGGEAFF

J: TRBJ1-1
size: few
D: .
V: TRBV7-3
DNA: TGTGCCAGCAGCCTAACGAGCCGCACTGAAGCTTTCTTT
CDR3: CASSLTSRTEAFF

J: TRBJ1-2
size: .
D: .
V: TRBV5-1
DNA: TGCGCCAGCACCCCTGGGGGGGCCTATGGCTACACCTTC
CDR3: CASTPGGAYGYTF

J: TRBJ2-3
size: .
D: TRBD2
V: TRBV19
DNA: TGTGCCAGTAGTATCGCTAGCGGATTCACAGATACGCAGTATTTT
CDR3: CASSIASGFTDTQYF

J: TRBJ2-3
size: .
D: TRBD2
V: TRBV10-3
DNA: TGTGCCATCAGTACCCAAGGGGGACTAGCGGCAGATACGCAGTATTTT
CDR3: CAISTQGGLAADTQYF

J: TRBJ2-7
size: .
D: TRBD1
V: TRBV14
DNA: TGTGCCAGCAGCCAAGTGTGGGACAGGGGCAACGAGCAGTACTTC
CDR3: CASSQVWDRGNEQYF

J: TRBJ2-2
size: .
D: .
V: TRBV7-9
DNA: TGTGCCAGCAGCTTAAAACAGCCGAGGGGGGAGCTGTTTTTT
CDR3: CASSLKQPRGELFF

J: TRBJ2-5
size: .
D: .
V: TRBV6-2/TRBV6-3
DNA: TGTGCCAGCAGCACCTGGGGCATGGAGACCCAGTACTTC
CDR3: CASSTWGMETQYF